A selection of T cell receptor beta chains follows, all from one sample in a study of cytomegalovirus exposure and HLA in healthy donors. TCRdb's table, derived via immunoSEQ multiplex PCR, lists solely in-frame clones and lacks some. The table lists approximately 160,000 clones, about 77% of them singletons. The sample was PBMCs. These receptors originate from a woman between 40 and 55 years old in good health and CMV-seropositive. The CDR3 runs from the conserved cysteine through the conserved F or W. The size of a clone is reported for some rows only, either as once, few or many, or as a class for expanded clones.

v_gene	abundance	j_gene	len	CDR3aa
TRBV5-6	NA	TRBJ2-3	15	CASSFYDPRRDTQYF
TRBV5-8	NA	TRBJ1-5	17	CASSVGAGSGGWQPQHF
TRBV25-1	once	TRBJ2-7	14	CASSPLVPGGEQYF
TRBV7-9	NA	TRBJ2-2	17	CASSRGNSGVNTGELFF
TRBV4-2	NA	TRBJ2-3	16	CASSQDPAGAGDTQYF
TRBV7-2	NA	TRBJ2-5	14	CASSLAGAGESQYF
TRBV2	NA	TRBJ1-2	13	CASSPDRGDGYTF
TRBV6-5	NA	TRBJ1-6	14	CASSPDRGRSPLHF
TRBV30	NA	TRBJ2-2	15	CAWSFGGAGGGELFF
TRBV5-1	NA	TRBJ1-1	14	CSSSTPTGNTEAFF
TRBV19	NA	TRBJ1-1	16	CASSILGTGVNTEAFF
TRBV28	NA	TRBJ2-7	15	CASSLIGGSSYEQYF
TRBV18	few	TRBJ2-7	15	CASSPSSGSSYEQYF
TRBV9	once	TRBJ1-2	13	CASSVDKNYGYTF
TRBV11-3	few	TRBJ2-7	15	CASSLESGSSYEQYF
TRBV2	NA	TRBJ2-7	13	CASSVQGGREQYF
TRBV30	few	TRBJ2-1	15	CAWSVRGLAGGEQFF
TRBV7-9	NA	TRBJ1-4	18	CSSSWYRDRHSFGEKLFF
TRBV4-3	NA	TRBJ2-1	17	CASSPGTSGDFYNEQFF
TRBV4-1	NA	TRBJ2-7	15	CASSQGQVSSYEQYF
TRBV6-5	NA	NA	13	CASSYGARGEQYF
TRBV5-5	NA	TRBJ2-7	18	CASSLASLAGGNSYEQYF
TRBV27	NA	TRBJ1-5	14	CASSLSYSNQPQHF
TRBV5-1	NA	TRBJ2-5	16	CASSLDPGGDQETQYF
TRBV7-9	NA	TRBJ2-1	19	CASSLSRAGGVRSYNEQFF
TRBV19	NA	TRBJ1-1	14	CASSTFTGDTEAFF
TRBV2	NA	TRBJ2-5	14	CASRWETGGGTQYF
TRBV10-3	once	TRBJ2-7	15	CAISLDRGASYEQYF
TRBV4-2	NA	TRBJ2-3	16	CASSQVGRGDTDTQYF
TRBV7-2	NA	TRBJ1-4	16	CASSSTTGGLGEKLFF
TRBV5-4	NA	NA	16	CASSPGGTAASYEQYF
TRBV28	NA	TRBJ2-3	15	CASLRAGGSPDTQYF
TRBV5-4	NA	TRBJ1-4	14	CASSFEQGNEKLFF